The 10 T cell receptor beta chains listed next were all sequenced from one sample in a study of identical twins. TCRdb re-analysed the 5' RACE reads in MiXCR, keeping a single row per CDR3 protein. Counted here are 540,000 or so distinct CDR3 sequences, about a fifth occurring once; the ten biggest clones make up approximately 0.49%. These same records also appear under a second study, on yellow fever vaccine responses in identical twins.

The source material was CD4+ T cells sorted from blood. These receptors were collected from a woman between 18 and 29 years old in good health.

The chain links TRBV4-1 to TRBJ2-1, with 11 nucleotides matching TRBD2. J was trimmed by 1 base and V by 1 base; bases with no gene match: 6. Germline V gene data show CDR1 as MGHRA and CDR2 as YSYEKL. The CDR3 spans 18 residues. CDR3 in amino acids: CASSQARLAGGSYNEQFF. In DNA form, the CDR3 reads TGCGCCAGCAGCCAAGCCCGGCTAGCGGGAGGATCCTACAATGAGCAGTTCTTC.

This clonotype was observed a few times. The chain is built from TRBV24-1 and TRBJ2-1, with D unclear. CDR3 size: 14 residues. Germline V lookup: CDR1 KGHDR, CDR2 SFDVKD. The V gene lost 6 bases and the J gene lost 11 bases, with 19 bases spanning the gap. The chain's CDR3 is CATSPTPPLVKQFF. The CDR3, as DNA: TGTGCCACCAGTCCTACCCCGCCGTTAGTTAAGCAGTTCTTC.

In its sample, this clonotype was seen a few times. This chain uses TRBV15 with TRBJ1-1; D gene unclear. With 6 bases removed from V and 0 bases from J, the gap between germline ends came to 2 bases. This CDR3 region has 11 residues. Germline V gene sequence: CDR1 LNHNV, CDR2 YYDKDF (reference sequence). The chain's CDR3 is CATRVNTEAFF. For the CDR3, the DNA is TGTGCCACCAGAGTGAACACTGAAGCTTTCTTT.

This clonotype was seen only a few times. CDR3 residues: CASGLWDEQFF. The CDR3 DNA sequence: TGTGCTAGTGGTTTGTGGGATGAGCAGTTCTTC. This sequence joins TRBV12-5 and TRBJ2-1; no clear D. CDR1 is LGHNT, CDR2 FRNRAP, per germline. Between the trimmed V and J ends, which lost 2 bases and 8 bases, there was a span of 4 bases. CDR3 length: 11 amino acids.

The J gene is TRBJ1-5, the V gene TRBV5-1; perhaps TRBD1 as D (5 bases). Germline V lookup: CDR1 SGHRS, CDR2 YFSETQ. This CDR3 comprises 14 residues. V lost 5 bases, J lost 4 bases, and 13 bases lay in between. The CDR3 is CASSVGTENQPQHF. CDR3 DNA: TGCGCCAGCAGTGTGGGGACGGAGAATCAGCCCCAGCATTTT.

Only a few counts were recorded for this clonotype. The chain joins TRBV10-3 to TRBJ2-1; weak D call: TRBD2 (6 bases). The CDR3 covers 16 residues. The V end was cut by 1 base, the J end by 0 bases, with 10 bases between. Germline CDR1 reads ENHRY; CDR2 reads SYGVKD. Here the CDR3 DNA reads TGTGCCATCAGTGAGTGGGACTGGAGCTCCTACAATGAGCAGTTCTTC. Translating gives CAISEWDWSSYNEQFF.

This chain connects TRBV12-3 or TRBV12-4 to TRBJ2-2; a weak D match, TRBD1 (5 bases). Trimming pared 5 bases from V and 2 bases from J, leaving 12 bases between. This CDR3 is 15 amino acids long. The DNA of the CDR3 is TGTGCCAGCAGTAATTTCGACAGTAACACCGGGGAGCTGTTTTTT. Its translation is CASSNFDSNTGELFF.

This sequence joins TRBV3-1 and TRBJ2-1, with a weak D call TRBD1 (6 bases). The CDR3 totals 15 residues. Trimming took 0 bases from V and 8 from J, leaving 14 bases between them. Germline loops: CDR1 LGHDT, CDR2 YNNKEL (reference sequence). The CDR3 reads CASSQDRMGADEQFF. For the CDR3, the DNA is TGTGCCAGCAGCCAAGATAGAATGGGGGCCGATGAGCAGTTCTTC.

The chain employs TRBV24-1 and TRBJ2-2; TRBD1 might be the D (5 bases). Germline CDR1 reads KGHDR; CDR2 reads SFDVKD. V lost 3 bases and J 4 bases, leaving 8 bases between the germline ends. The CDR3 is made up of 14 amino acids. The CDR3 DNA reads as TGTGCCACCAGTGATCCAGGGTTCACCGGGGAGCTGTTTTTT. Amino acids: CATSDPGFTGELFF.

The chain is built from TRBV7-7 and TRBJ2-5; 8 nucleotides match TRBD1. The CDR3 is made up of 15 amino acids. Germline CDR1 is SSHAT and CDR2 is FNYEAQ (reference sequence). V dropped 5 bases and J dropped 5; count of bases not matched to a gene: 10. For the CDR3, the DNA is TGTGCCAGCAGCCCGAGACAGGGGTGGTTTGAGACCCAGTACTTC. Amino acid sequence: CASSPRQGWFETQYF. The variable domain in full, completed from reference TRBV7-7 and TRBJ2-5, reads GAGVSQSPRYKVTKRGQDVTLRCDPISSHATLYWYQQALGQGPEFLTYFNYEAQPDKSGLPSDRFSAERPEGSISTLTIQRTEQRDSAMYRCASSPRQGWFETQYFGPGTRLLVL.